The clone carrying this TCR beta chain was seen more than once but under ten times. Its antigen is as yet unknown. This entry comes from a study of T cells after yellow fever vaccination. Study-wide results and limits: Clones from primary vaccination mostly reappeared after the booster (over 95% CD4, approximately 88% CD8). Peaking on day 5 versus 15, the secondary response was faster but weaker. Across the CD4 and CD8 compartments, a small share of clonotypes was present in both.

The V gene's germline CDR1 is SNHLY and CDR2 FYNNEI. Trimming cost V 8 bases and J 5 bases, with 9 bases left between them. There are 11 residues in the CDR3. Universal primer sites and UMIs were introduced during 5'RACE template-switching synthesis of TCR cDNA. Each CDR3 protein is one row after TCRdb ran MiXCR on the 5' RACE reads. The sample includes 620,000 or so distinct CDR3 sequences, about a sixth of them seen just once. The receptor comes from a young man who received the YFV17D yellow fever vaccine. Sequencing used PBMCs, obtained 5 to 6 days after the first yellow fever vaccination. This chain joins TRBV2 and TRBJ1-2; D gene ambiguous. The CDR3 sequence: CASAREYGYTF. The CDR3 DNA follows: TGTGCCAGCGCAAGGGAGTATGGCTACACCTTC.